Below, 13 T cell receptor beta chains from the same sample are listed, as sequenced in a study of tumor-infiltrating lymphocytes in primary liver carcinoma. Bulk tissue was left unsorted, and RNA and DNA were co-extracted from 20-30 mg of it. cDNA specific to TCR beta was made from roughly 500 ng of total RNA, with a constant-region primer employed for priming. Researchers made the TCR beta libraries by running three nested multiplex PCR rounds with slightly modified ARM-PCR. Running ten to eleven cycles apiece, the first two PCR rounds relied on TRBV1-TRBV30 forward primers together with a C-beta reverse primer. TCRdb re-derived calls from the multiplex PCR reads in MiXCR, one entry per CDR3 protein. The data contain fewer than 110,000 distinct CDR3 sequences, about 70% of them singletons. The specimen was liver tumor tissue from sampling region 2. Regarding subset: tumor region T2, inferior pole. All receptors derive from a woman in her sixties with primary liver carcinoma and hepatitis B virus infection.

This clonotype has at least ten counts. The chain recombines TRBV29-1 with TRBJ2-2; D might be TRBD2 (6 bases). The V end lost 6 bases, the J end lost 4 bases, and 15 bases lay between the germline ends. Germline V gene sequence: CDR1 SQVTM, CDR2 ANQGSEA. The length of the CDR3 is 14 residues. The CDR3 reads CSVRLGGFTGELFF. CDR3 in DNA: TGCAGCGTCCGGTTGGGGGGATTCACCGGGGAGCTGTTTTTT.

With respect to this clonotype: A single base separates this from a much larger clone, so it may be a read error. This chain connects TRBV28 to TRBJ2-1; 7 positions match TRBD2. There are 16 residues in the CDR3. Germline V gene data show CDR1 as MDHEN and CDR2 as SYDVKM. CDR3 nucleotide sequence: TGTGCCAGCAGTTCCCTAGGGCGGGAGACTTACAGTGAGCAGTTCTTC. This sequence encodes CASSSLGRETYSEQFF.

This clonotype occurred many times. The V call is TRBV29-1, the J call TRBJ1-1; D not certain. V lost 3 bases and J lost 2, with 10 bases in between. The CDR3 loop spans 13 amino acids. Germline V gene sequence: CDR1 SQVTM, CDR2 ANQGSEA. The CDR3 is CSVEEQTNTEAFF. The CDR3, as DNA: TGCAGCGTTGAGGAACAGACAAACACTGAAGCTTTCTTT.

V usage is TRBV29-1 and J usage is TRBJ2-3; 7 bases match TRBD2. The CDR3 is made up of 15 amino acids. Germline V gene lookup returns CDR1 SQVTM and CDR2 ANQGSEA. V dropped 7 bases and J dropped 4; count of bases not matched to a gene: 14. CDR3 sequence: CSDMSGTSVADTQYF. CDR3 DNA sequence: TGCAGCGATATGTCCGGTACTAGCGTCGCAGATACGCAGTATTTT.

This clonotype was picked up many times. The J gene is TRBJ2-2, the V gene TRBV14; the D gene is possibly TRBD2 (7 bases). Germline V gives CDR1 SGHDN, CDR2 FVKESK. The CDR3 spans 20 residues. Trimming pared 1 base from V and 0 bases from J, leaving 21 bases between. The CDR3 spells CASSQVGGRLGLANTGELFF. In nucleotides, the CDR3 is TGTGCCAGCAGCCAAGTAGGGGGACGGCTTGGACTAGCGAACACCGGGGAGCTGTTTTTT.

On this clonotype: At one boundary the junction diverges from the germline segment, which might be a read error. The chain uses TRBV5-6 and TRBJ2-2, with a tentative D call TRBD2 (5 bases). This CDR3 comprises 16 residues. Germline assignment: CDR1 SGHDT and CDR2 YYEEEE. The CDR3 is CDSSLMSGTTTGELFF. The CDR3 DNA is TGTGACAGCAGCTTGATGAGCGGAACCACAACCGGGGAGCTGTTTTTT.

The table lists this clonotype with a few counts. The chain carries TRBV28 and TRBJ1-3, with a weak D call TRBD1 (6 bases). The germline V and J ends were trimmed by 6 bases and 0 bases, with 15 bases remaining between them. Germline-derived CDR1 and CDR2 are MDHEN and SYDVKM. The CDR3 spans 16 residues. In DNA form, the CDR3 reads TGTGCCAGCAGGCCTTTCGGACAGTACTCTGGAAACACCATATATTTT. Amino acid sequence: CASRPFGQYSGNTIYF.

About this clonotype itself: A much larger clone sits a single nucleotide away, making a read error possible. The rearrangement links TRBV7-9 to TRBJ2-7; 9 bases fit TRBD1. With V trimmed by 3 bases and J by 3 bases, 3 bases remained unmatched. The germline CDR1 and CDR2 sequences are SEHNR and FQNEAQ (reference sequence). The CDR3 spans 14 residues. CDR3 in amino acids: CASSLDRGLYEQYF. DNA for the CDR3: TGTGCCAGCAGCTTGGACAGGGGACTCTACGAGCAGTACTTC.

The sample holds one count of this clonotype. A junction boundary mismatches the germline segment, possibly from a read error. The gene calls are TRBV11-1 and TRBJ2-2, with D tentatively TRBD2 (5 bases). Germline V gene lookup returns CDR1 SGHAT and CDR2 FQDESV (reference sequence). The length of the CDR3 is 14 residues. The CDR3 sequence is CACRPSLDTGELFF. For the CDR3, the DNA is TGTGCCTGCAGACCGAGCCTTGACACTGGGGAGCTGTTTTTC.

Note on this clonotype: A much larger clone differs by one base, so this may be a read error. The V and J genes are TRBV6-6 and TRBJ1-5, with 7 bases lining up with TRBD1. V trimming: 6 bases; J trimming: 11 bases; junction bases outside the gene matches: 10. In germline, CDR1 is MNHNY, CDR2 SVGAGI (reference sequence). The length of the CDR3 is 13 residues. In DNA form, the CDR3 reads TGTGCCAGCAGGCCGGGACAGTGTATGGCCCAGCATTTT. It is translated as CASRPGQCMAQHF.

A word on this clonotype: Relative to the germline gene, one junction end is altered; a read error may explain this. The CDR3 DNA is TGTGCCAGCAGCTTAGGCAGTCTAGCGGGAGACACCGGGGAACTGTTTTTT. It yields the protein CASSLGSLAGDTGELFF. The chain links TRBV11-3 to TRBJ2-2, with 10 bases identical to TRBD2. The CDR3 consists of 17 residues. In germline, CDR1 is SGHNT, CDR2 YENEEA.

About this clonotype: An end of the junction does not agree with germline; a read error may underlie this. The CDR3 nucleotides are TGTGCTAGCAGCTTAGGAGGTGTCCGACGAGACGAGCAGTCCTTC. Translated: CASSLGGVRRDEQSF. The gene calls are TRBV11-3 and TRBJ2-1; maybe TRBD2 (5 bases). The V gene's germline CDR1 is SGHNT and CDR2 YENEEA. The CDR3 totals 15 residues.

This clonotype was counted only a few times. This chain connects TRBV4-1 to TRBJ1-4; D is undetermined. V dropped 1 base and J dropped 17 bases, with 17 bases sitting between them. Germline V lookup: CDR1 MGHRA, CDR2 YSYEKL. This CDR3 region has 13 residues. CDR3 nucleotide sequence: TGCGCCAGCAGCCAAGTAACAACAGCGACCCCATTTTTT. Its protein product is CASSQVTTATPFF.